The subject of this entry is one T cell receptor beta chain. The junction shows a germline mismatch at one end, possibly a read error. The CDR3 is 15 amino acids. Germline lookup yields CDR1 LGHNA and CDR2 YSLEER. TCRdb recomputed calls from the 5' RACE reads with MiXCR, one row per CDR3 protein. The sample has about 46,000 distinct CDR3 sequences, 28% seen once. The sequenced sample consisted of naive CD4+ T cells sorted from blood. Subset noted: naive CD4+ T cells, CD4+CD45RA+CD25-. This clonotype was obtained from a female donor with breast cancer. The chain joins TRBV4-3 to TRBJ2-7, with 15 bases identical to TRBD2. CDR3 residues: CASSLGLAGGDEQCF. The CDR3 DNA sequence: TGCGCCAGCAGCCTGGGACTAGCGGGAGGTGACGAGCAGTGCTTC.